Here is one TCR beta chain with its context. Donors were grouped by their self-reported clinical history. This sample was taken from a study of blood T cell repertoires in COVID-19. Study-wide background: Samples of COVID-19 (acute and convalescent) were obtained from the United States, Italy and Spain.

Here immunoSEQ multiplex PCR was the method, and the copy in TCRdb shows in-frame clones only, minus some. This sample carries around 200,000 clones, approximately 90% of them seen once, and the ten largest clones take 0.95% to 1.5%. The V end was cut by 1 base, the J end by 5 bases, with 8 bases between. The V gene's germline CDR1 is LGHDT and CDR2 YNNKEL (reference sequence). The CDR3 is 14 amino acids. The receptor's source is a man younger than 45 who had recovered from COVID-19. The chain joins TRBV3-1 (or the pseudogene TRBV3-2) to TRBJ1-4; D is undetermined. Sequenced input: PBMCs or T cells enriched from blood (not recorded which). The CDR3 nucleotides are TGTGCCAGCAGCCAAGGGGTACAGAATGAAAAACTGTTTTTT. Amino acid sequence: CASSQGVQNEKLFF.